This T cell receptor beta chain was sequenced for a study of CD8 T cells in Susac syndrome. Germline trimming cut 5 bases from V and 7 bases from J; bases unmatched to any gene: 11. CDR3 length: 15 residues. Germline assignment: CDR1 SEHNR and CDR2 FQNEAQ (reference sequence). After extraction with the RNeasy kit, roughly 0.45 to 1 ug of the RNA was reverse transcribed using random hexamers. TCRdb recomputed calls from the immunoSEQ multiplex PCR reads with MiXCR, one row per CDR3 protein. The sample holds roughly 200,000 distinct CDR3 sequences, 85% to 95% seen once. It was negative isolation that provided the CD8+ and CD4+ T cells, whereas TEMRA cells were enriched by FACS.

The chain has TRBV7-9 and TRBJ2-5, with 9 positions matching TRBD1. The receptor was isolated from a human donor with Susac syndrome. Specimen: CD4+ T cells from PBMCs. The CDR3 sequence is CASSPRRQGVGTQYF. CDR3 nucleotide sequence: TGTGCCAGCAGCCCCCGGCGACAGGGGGTTGGGACCCAGTACTTC.